This is a list of T cell receptor beta chains from one sample in a study of cytomegalovirus exposure and HLA in healthy donors. Produced via immunoSEQ multiplex PCR; TCRdb's table is partial and in-frame only. Among about 150,000 clones listed, over 8% were seen once. Source material: PBMCs. The receptors originated from a male donor in good health and CMV-seronegative. Both conserved end residues are part of each CDR3. Each record gives: CDR3 protein, CDR3 DNA, D gene, J gene, V gene, clone size. A D gene is named only where the DNA matches it firmly. Clone size, where shown, is once, few, many, or a class for clones that have expanded.

CDR3 protein: CASSRPRELSSYNEQFF; CDR3 DNA: TGTGCCAGCAGCCGACCACGGGAATTGAGCTCCTACAATGAGCAGTTCTTC; D gene: -; J gene: TRBJ2-1; V gene: TRBV7-2; clone size: -
CDR3 protein: CASSYGTGVGTEAFF; CDR3 DNA: TGTGCCAGCAGTTACGGGACAGGGGTTGGTACTGAAGCTTTCTTT; D gene: TRBD1; J gene: TRBJ1-1; V gene: TRBV6-5; clone size: -
CDR3 protein: CASSWGAGGITEAFF; CDR3 DNA: TGCGCCAGCAGCTGGGGGGCAGGGGGGATAACTGAAGCTTTCTTT; D gene: TRBD1; J gene: TRBJ1-1; V gene: TRBV5-1; clone size: few
CDR3 protein: CASTGGISGYTF; CDR3 DNA: TGTGCCTCGACAGGGGGCATTTCTGGCTACACCTTC; D gene: TRBD1; J gene: TRBJ1-2; V gene: TRBV10-3; clone size: -
CDR3 protein: CASSLNTNYEQYF; CDR3 DNA: TGTGCCAGCAGCCTCAATACTAACTACGAGCAGTACTTC; D gene: -; J gene: TRBJ2-7; V gene: TRBV9; clone size: few
CDR3 protein: CASSRQRQAGEKLFF; CDR3 DNA: TGTGCCAGCAGCCGACAGAGGCAAGCGGGTGAAAAACTGTTTTTT; D gene: -; J gene: TRBJ1-4; V gene: TRBV4-2; clone size: few
CDR3 protein: CASSNRDRGNQPQHF; CDR3 DNA: TGTGCCAGCAGCAACCGGGACAGGGGCAATCAGCCCCAGCATTTT; D gene: TRBD1; J gene: TRBJ1-5; V gene: TRBV6-7; clone size: few
CDR3 protein: CASRERGVIGDTQYF; CDR3 DNA: TGTGCCAGCCGGGAGCGGGGGGTCATCGGAGATACGCAGTATTTT; D gene: TRBD2; J gene: TRBJ2-3; V gene: TRBV7-2; clone size: -
CDR3 protein: CASSPRTGGFRETQYF; CDR3 DNA: TGTGCCAGCAGCCCGAGGACAGGGGGATTTCGGGAGACCCAGTACTTC; D gene: TRBD1; J gene: TRBJ2-5; V gene: TRBV11-1; clone size: few
CDR3 protein: CASVGQGRFYEQYF; CDR3 DNA: TGTGCCAGCGTTGGACAGGGAAGATTCTACGAGCAGTACTTC; D gene: TRBD1; J gene: TRBJ2-7; V gene: TRBV6-1; clone size: few
CDR3 protein: CASSQGYLNQPQHF; CDR3 DNA: TGTGCCAGCAGCCAGGGGTACCTTAATCAGCCCCAGCATTTT; D gene: -; J gene: TRBJ1-5; V gene: TRBV2; clone size: -
CDR3 protein: CASSADRREKLFF; CDR3 DNA: TGTGCCAGCAGTGCCGACCGGAGGGAAAAACTGTTTTTT; D gene: -; J gene: TRBJ1-4; V gene: TRBV6-5; clone size: -
CDR3 protein: CASSLYRGGDQPQHF; CDR3 DNA: TGCGCCAGCAGTCTATACAGGGGTGGGGATCAGCCCCAGCATTTT; D gene: TRBD1; J gene: TRBJ1-5; V gene: TRBV23-1; clone size: few
CDR3 protein: CASSLEGQSNQPQHF; CDR3 DNA: TGTGCCAGCAGCTTAGAGGGACAGAGCAATCAGCCCCAGCATTTT; D gene: TRBD1; J gene: TRBJ1-5; V gene: TRBV11-2; clone size: few
CDR3 protein: CSVEGDRGHYNEQFF; CDR3 DNA: TGCAGCGTTGAAGGGGACAGGGGCCACTACAATGAGCAGTTCTTC; D gene: TRBD1; J gene: TRBJ2-1; V gene: TRBV29-1; clone size: -
CDR3 protein: CSVLQDNYGYTF; CDR3 DNA: TGCAGCGTCCTACAGGACAACTATGGCTACACCTTC; D gene: -; J gene: TRBJ1-2; V gene: TRBV29-1; clone size: few
CDR3 protein: CASGRALGYEQYF; CDR3 DNA: TGTGCCAGCGGGCGCGCCTTGGGCTACGAGCAGTACTTC; D gene: -; J gene: TRBJ2-7; V gene: TRBV6-1; clone size: -
CDR3 protein: CASSQVGAGGVEQFF; CDR3 DNA: TGCGCCAGCAGCCAAGTTGGAGCGGGGGGAGTGGAGCAGTTCTTC; D gene: TRBD2; J gene: TRBJ2-1; V gene: TRBV4-3; clone size: -
CDR3 protein: CASSLDGSIYEQYF; CDR3 DNA: TGTGCCAGCAGTTTAGACGGTAGTATCTACGAGCAGTACTTC; D gene: -; J gene: TRBJ2-7; V gene: TRBV7-9; clone size: -
CDR3 protein: CASSPGGRANYGYTF; CDR3 DNA: TGCGCCAGCAGCCCCGGAGGGAGAGCTAACTATGGCTACACCTTC; D gene: -; J gene: TRBJ1-2; V gene: TRBV4-3; clone size: few
CDR3 protein: CASSQFRARTGELFF; CDR3 DNA: TGCGCCAGCAGCCAATTCAGGGCCCGCACCGGGGAGCTGTTTTTT; D gene: -; J gene: TRBJ2-2; V gene: TRBV4-3; clone size: few
CDR3 protein: CASTPEETPSGNEQFF; CDR3 DNA: TGTGCCAGCACCCCCGAGGAGACCCCCTCCGGCAATGAGCAGTTCTTC; D gene: -; J gene: TRBJ2-1; V gene: TRBV28; clone size: -
CDR3 protein: CASSGIMGLAGLESYNEQFF; CDR3 DNA: TGTGCCAGCAGCGGCATAATGGGTCTAGCGGGCCTAGAATCCTACAATGAGCAGTTCTTC; D gene: TRBD2; J gene: TRBJ2-1; V gene: TRBV9; clone size: few
CDR3 protein: CAWSVGGGEALTDTQYF; CDR3 DNA: TGTGCCTGGAGTGTGGGGGGTGGGGAGGCGCTCACAGATACGCAGTATTTT; D gene: -; J gene: TRBJ2-3; V gene: TRBV30; clone size: few
CDR3 protein: CASSYSPQSKEKLFF; CDR3 DNA: TGTGCCAGCAGTTACTCCCCACAGAGTAAAGAAAAACTGTTTTTT; D gene: -; J gene: TRBJ1-4; V gene: TRBV6-6; clone size: -
CDR3 protein: CASSLGQTDTQYF; CDR3 DNA: TGTGCCAGCAGTTTGGGCCAGACAGATACGCAGTATTTT; D gene: -; J gene: TRBJ2-3; V gene: TRBV28; clone size: -